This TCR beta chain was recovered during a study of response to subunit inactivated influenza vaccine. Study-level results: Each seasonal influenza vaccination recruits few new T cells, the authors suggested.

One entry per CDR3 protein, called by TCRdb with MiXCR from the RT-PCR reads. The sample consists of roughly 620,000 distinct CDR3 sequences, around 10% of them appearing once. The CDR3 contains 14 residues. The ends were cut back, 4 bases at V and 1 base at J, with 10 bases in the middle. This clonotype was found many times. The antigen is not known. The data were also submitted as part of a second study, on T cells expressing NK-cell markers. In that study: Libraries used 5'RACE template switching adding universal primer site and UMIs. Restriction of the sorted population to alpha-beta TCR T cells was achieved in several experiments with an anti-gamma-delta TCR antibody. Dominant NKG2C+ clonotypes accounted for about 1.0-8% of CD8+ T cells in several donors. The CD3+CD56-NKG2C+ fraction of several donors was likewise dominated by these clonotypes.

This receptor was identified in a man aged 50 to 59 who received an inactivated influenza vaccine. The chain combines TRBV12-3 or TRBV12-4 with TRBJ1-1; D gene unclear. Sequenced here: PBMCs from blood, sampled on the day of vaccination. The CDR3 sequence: CASSSVGRNTEAFF. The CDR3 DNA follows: TGTGCCAGCAGTTCAGTGGGCAGGAACACTGAAGCTTTCTTT.